A selection of T cell receptor beta chains follows, all from one sample in a study of PD-1 blockade in classical Hodgkin lymphoma. Libraries were prepared by immunoSEQ multiplex PCR; TCRdb keeps only in-frame clonotypes and omits some of them. This sample carries about 41,000 clones, 70% to 90% of them seen once, and the ten largest clones take about 5.5%. Here the sequenced sample was peripheral blood mononuclear cells (PBMCs), taken before the second cycle of nivolumab. The receptors were sampled from a human donor with classical Hodgkin lymphoma. Both conserved end residues are part of each CDR3. D genes are given only for firm matches. Clone size, where shown, is once, few, many, or a class for clones that have expanded.

>-|TRBV5-1|TRBJ1-2|once
TGCGCCAGCTCTCAAGGGGGGGTAGGGCCCTATGGCTACACCTTC
CASSQGGVGPYGYTF
>-|TRBV28|TRBJ1-5|-
TGTGCCAGCAACAGGGTAGGCCCTTCTCAGCCCCAGCATTTT
CASNRVGPSQPQHF
>-|TRBV5-1|TRBJ1-1|-
TGCGCCAGCAGCTCAGGGTTTAACACTGAAGCTTTCTTT
CASSSGFNTEAFF
>TRBD1|TRBV28|TRBJ1-4|-
TGTGCCAGCAGCCCGACAGGGATTAATGAAAAACTGTTTTTT
CASSPTGINEKLFF
>-|TRBV7-3|TRBJ1-5|-
TGTGCCAGCAGCTTAACGATGGGTCGATCCGGGGGCAATCAGCCCCAGCATTTT
CASSLTMGRSGGNQPQHF
>-|TRBV5-1|TRBJ2-1|-
TGCGCCAGCAGCTTGGACGGGTTCAGCTCCTACAATGAGCAGTTCTTC
CASSLDGFSSYNEQFF
>TRBD1|TRBV5-1|TRBJ2-7|-
TGCGCCAGCAGCCGGGACAGAACCTACGAGCAGTACTTC
CASSRDRTYEQYF
>-|TRBV5-4|TRBJ2-5|-
TGTGCCAGCAGCTTTTTGGACAGCCCTCAAGAGACCCAGTACTTC
CASSFLDSPQETQYF
>-|TRBV5-4|TRBJ2-1|once
TGTGCCAGCAGCTGGGGGGAGCTGCCCTACAATGAGCAGTTCTTC
CASSWGELPYNEQFF
>TRBD1|TRBV29-1|TRBJ2-7|-
TGCAGCGTTGCCTGGGGGACAGGGGCCTCCTACGAGCAGTACTTC
CSVAWGTGASYEQYF
>-|TRBV6-5|TRBJ2-1|-
TGTGCCAGCAGCCTACTAGGGAATGAGCAGTTCTTC
CASSLLGNEQFF
>-|TRBV4-2|TRBJ2-3|-
TGTGCCAGCAGCTCGCTGGGGGATACGCAGTATTTT
CASSSLGDTQYF
>-|TRBV7-8|TRBJ1-5|once
TGTGCCAGCACCAAATCAGCCGGCGCAGGGGCCAATCAGCCCCAGCATTTT
CASTKSAGAGANQPQHF
>-|TRBV7-2|TRBJ2-2|-
TGTGCCAGCAGCCCCAGGATATTCCTCACGAGCCGGGAGCTGTTTTTT
CASSPRIFLTSRELFF
>-|TRBV7-2|TRBJ2-7|-
TGTGCCAGCAGCTTAGGCCCCTCCTACGAGCAGTACTTC
CASSLGPSYEQYF
>TRBD1|TRBV2|TRBJ2-4|-
TGTGCCAGCAGTGATGCAGGACAGGGGAAAAACATTCAGTACTTC
CASSDAGQGKNIQYF
>-|TRBV20-1|TRBJ2-3|-
TGCAGTGTTGGAGTATCAGATACGCAGTATTTT
CSVGVSDTQYF
>-|TRBV15|TRBJ1-4|-
TGTGCCACCAGTAACGACTCAGGGTTTGTGGCTAATGAAAAACTGTTTTTT
CATSNDSGFVANEKLFF
>TRBD1|TRBV29-1|TRBJ1-2|-
TGCAGCGCAGGGACAGGGGATGGCTACACCTTC
CSAGTGDGYTF
>-|TRBV15|TRBJ2-5|-
TGTGCCACCAGCAGCCTTGGGGACCAAGGGGAGACCCAGTACTTC
CATSSLGDQGETQYF
>TRBD2|TRBV6-1|TRBJ2-3|-
TGTGCCAGTACGGATGGGACTAGCACATCTGATACGCAGTATTTT
CASTDGTSTSDTQYF
>TRBD1|TRBV19|TRBJ2-7|-
TGTGCCAGTGCCCCGGGACAGGGGGAGTACGAGCAGTACTTC
CASAPGQGEYEQYF
>-|TRBV7-8|TRBJ2-1|-
TGTGCCAGCAGCTTGGTGGGGGGCCCCTCCTACAATGAGCAGTTCTTC
CASSLVGGPSYNEQFF
>-|TRBV9|TRBJ2-7|-
TGTGCCAGCAGCGGACACAGGGACTCCTACGAGCAGTACTTC
CASSGHRDSYEQYF
>-|TRBV2|TRBJ2-1|-
TGTGCCAGCAGTGAATCGTGGCGGGAGCAGTTCTTC
CASSESWREQFF
>-|TRBV7-9|TRBJ2-1|-
TGTGCCAGCAGCTTGGCAGGGGAGTGGTACAATGAGCAGTTCTTC
CASSLAGEWYNEQFF
>-|TRBV9|TRBJ1-1|-
TGTGCCAGCTCCAGCTGGAACACTGAAGCTTTCTTT
CASSSWNTEAFF
>TRBD2|TRBV9|TRBJ2-2|-
TGTGCCAGCAGCGTAGGTTGGTTAGCGGGTCCGAACACCGGGGAGCTGTTTTTT
CASSVGWLAGPNTGELFF
>-|TRBV27|TRBJ1-6|-
TGTGCCAGCAGTCTGGGTAACCCCCGGTCACCCCTCCACTTT
CASSLGNPRSPLHF
>-|TRBV19|TRBJ2-5|-
TGTGCCAGTAGTATGAGATCACGAGAGACCCAGTACTTC
CASSMRSRETQYF
>-|TRBV10-3|TRBJ2-5|-
TGTGCCATCAGCCAGACAAAAGAGACCCAGTACTTC
CAISQTKETQYF
>-|TRBV19|TRBJ2-5|-
TGTGCCAGTAGTACAGGCGGCACCCAGGAGACCCAGTACTTC
CASSTGGTQETQYF